The following is a T cell receptor (beta chain) sequence with its context. These data are taken from a study of regulatory T cells in long-lasting Graves disease. CDR3 length equals 16 residues. Germline V CDR1 and CDR2: SGHTA, FQGNSA. J was trimmed by 4 bases and V by 5 bases; bases with no gene match: 10. Time point specified: newly diagnosed GD, antithyroid drugs for less than 3 months. The TCR library was made from RNA that had been extracted from PBMCs in TRIzol. CDR3-region Arm-PCR and iRepertoire HTBI primers produced the TCR beta libraries. MiXCR, run by TCRdb on the multiplex PCR reads, gives a single entry per CDR3 protein. The table lists fewer than 650,000 distinct CDR3 sequences, 15% to 20% of them singletons, with around 12% in the top ten. These data were also reused for a study on T cells in Graves' hyperthyroidism and ophthalmopathy. From that second work: Graves' hyperthyroidism was deemed stable given no ophthalmopathy progression within 18 months. Participants, patients aged 18 to 65, had newly diagnosed hyperthyroidism with a duration under 2 months.

The J gene is TRBJ1-3, the V gene TRBV7-2; 8 bases line up with TRBD1. This material consisted of peripheral blood mononuclear cells (PBMCs), taken at new diagnosis, from a patient treated with antithyroid drugs. This receptor was identified in a man between 18 and 29 years old with Graves disease. CDR3: CASSTGGRLRGNTIYF. Here the CDR3 DNA reads TGTGCCAGCAGCACAGGGGGGCGCCTCAGGGGAAACACCATATATTTT.